This T cell receptor beta chain was captured in a study of blood T cell repertoires in COVID-19. CDR1 is SGHAT and CDR2 is FQNNGV in the germline V gene. Trimming cost V 3 bases and J 7 bases; bases outside gene matches: 11. CDR3 length: 16 amino acids. Some clones are missing from TCRdb's copy, which holds only in-frame ones; the method was immunoSEQ multiplex PCR. The repertoire holds 30,000 to 45,000 clones, about nine tenths seen once, with around 7% in the top ten. The clonotype originates from a human donor in a cohort sampled during active COVID-19. The chain combines TRBV11-2 with TRBJ2-1; 8 nucleotides match TRBD2. The sequenced material came from peripheral blood. As DNA, the CDR3 is TGTGCCAGCAGCTTTCGAGCGGGGGCCCTCGGGAATGAGCAGTTCTTC. This translates into CASSFRAGALGNEQFF. Using reference TRBV11-2 and TRBJ2-1 for the parts outside the CDR3, the full variable domain is EAGVAQSPRYKIIEKRQSVAFWCNPISGHATLYWYQQILGQGPKLLIQFQNNGVVDDSQLPKDRFSAERLKGVDSTLKIQPAKLEDSAVYLCASSFRAGALGNEQFFGPGTRLTVL.